The 30 T cell receptor beta chains below were found in one sample sequenced in a study of post-analysis software for immune sequencing data. General study points: Controls had lower frequencies than patients of 4 or 5 TRBV segments, which included TRBV5-6, TRBV5-1 and TRBV20-1.

These receptors lack a known antigen. The library was made from cDNA and included unique molecular identifiers. TCRdb reprocessed the PCR reads via MiXCR and lists one record per CDR3 protein. This sample has 800,000 to 950,000 distinct CDR3 sequences, with under 70% found just once. The source material was blood. The receptors shown here come from a girl between 10 and 17 years old with multiple sclerosis.

V gene TRBV6-4 combines with J gene TRBJ1-1; tentatively, D is TRBD1 (6 bases). V was clipped by 6 bases and J by 1 base, with 9 bases between them. Germline CDR1 and CDR2: MRHNA and SNTAGT. The CDR3 runs 13 residues. DNA of the CDR3: TGTGCCAGCAGACAGGGCACGAACACTGAAGCTTTCTTT. Amino acids: CASRQGTNTEAFF.

This rearrangement joins TRBV5-1 to TRBJ1-2, with D possibly TRBD1 on 5 matching bases. In germline, CDR1 is SGHRS, CDR2 YFSETQ. The CDR3 sequence is 14 residues long. The V gene lost 2 bases and the J gene lost 3 bases, with 11 bases spanning the gap. The CDR3 DNA is TGCGCCAGCAGCTTATCCGGCAGGGACTATGGCTACACCTTC. Protein product: CASSLSGRDYGYTF.

The J gene is TRBJ2-5, the V gene TRBV7-9, with 11 nucleotides matching TRBD1. V was pared by 1 base and J by 9 bases, with 7 bases of the junction left unmatched. This CDR3 is built from 15 residues. Germline CDR1 reads SEHNR; CDR2 reads FQNEAQ (reference sequence). The CDR3 loop is CASSLGTGGSEAQYF. In nucleotides, the CDR3 is TGTGCCAGCAGCTTAGGGACAGGGGGCTCGGAGGCCCAGTACTTC.

The table lists this clonotype with many counts. The junction shows a germline mismatch at one end, possibly a read error. This rearrangement joins TRBV5-1 to TRBJ2-5; D is perhaps TRBD2 (7 bases). Germline CDR1 SGHRS, CDR2 YFSETQ. CDR3 length: 14 amino acids. CDR3 sequence: CASSLGGGQETQYF. For the CDR3, the DNA is TGTGCCAGCAGCTTGGGAGGGGGCCAAGAGACCCAGTACTTC.

This clonotype has just a few counts. The V and J genes are TRBV2 and TRBJ2-5; D is unclear. CDR1 is SNHLY, CDR2 FYNNEI, per germline. The CDR3 is made up of 14 amino acids. V gave up 3 bases and J gave up 2 bases, with 10 bases separating them. The CDR3 bases are TGTGCCAGCAGTGATTCTAGGCGGCAAGAGACCCAGTACTTC. This codes for CASSDSRRQETQYF.

V is TRBV29-1 and J is TRBJ2-3; 12 positions agree with TRBD2. The CDR3 consists of 19 residues. The J segment lost 0 bases and the V segment lost 7 bases, leaving 17 bases of the junction unmatched. Germline CDR1 and CDR2: SQVTM and ANQGSEA. The CDR3 is CSAVGVWTSGKGSTDTQYF. The CDR3 coding sequence is TGCAGCGCTGTCGGCGTTTGGACTAGCGGGAAAGGAAGCACAGATACGCAGTATTTT.

This clonotype was found once. The chain couples TRBV24-1 to TRBJ2-1; D not certain. V dropped 3 bases and J dropped 6 bases, with 14 bases sitting between them. Germline V gene sequence: CDR1 KGHDR, CDR2 SFDVKD. The CDR3 loop spans 15 amino acids. The CDR3 DNA sequence: TGTGCCACCAGTGATCCCCTAGGGTTAAGCAATGAGCAGTTCTTC. Its translation: CATSDPLGLSNEQFF.

This clonotype came up a few times. The gene calls are TRBV2 and TRBJ2-7; 7 bases map to TRBD1. V gave up 5 bases and J gave up 6 bases; unmatched junction bases: 7. The germline V gene has CDR1 SNHLY and CDR2 FYNNEI. CDR3 length equals 13 residues. CDR3 nucleotide sequence: TGTGCCAGCAGTAGAGACAGGGCGGGCGAGCAGTACTTC. Amino acids: CASSRDRAGEQYF. The full variable domain, in which reference TRBV2 and TRBJ2-7 provide the parts outside the CDR3, is EPEVTQTPSHQVTQMGQEVILRCVPISNHLYFYWYRQILGQKVEFLVSFYNNEISEKSEIFDDQFSVERPDGSNFTLKIRSTKLEDSAMYFCASSRDRAGEQYFGPGTRLTVT.

The rearrangement uses TRBV10-3 and TRBJ2-7; D is uncertain. CDR1 and CDR2 (germline): ENHRY, SYGVKD. Trimming took off 3 bases at V and 0 bases at J, with 12 bases between the two ends. This CDR3 region has 15 residues. For the CDR3, the DNA is TGTGCCATCAGTGAATCGGGCAGGAGCTCCTACGAGCAGTACTTC. This codes for CAISESGRSSYEQYF.

This clonotype occurred a few times. The chain uses TRBV12-3 or TRBV12-4 and TRBJ1-2; TRBD1 matches 9 bases. The J segment lost 4 bases and the V segment lost 3 bases, leaving 6 bases of the junction unmatched. The CDR3 loop spans 15 amino acids. The CDR3 region is CASSFPGQGVYGYTF. The CDR3, as DNA: TGTGCCAGCAGTTTTCCGGGACAGGGCGTCTATGGCTACACCTTC.

V is TRBV6-1 and J is TRBJ1-2, with D uncertain. Trimming stripped 2 bases from V and 2 bases from J, with 12 bases between. The CDR3 is made up of 15 amino acids. Germline lookup yields CDR1 MNHNS and CDR2 SASEGT. CDR3: CASSESLYINYGYTF. The DNA of the CDR3 is TGTGCCAGCAGTGAATCCCTTTACATAAACTATGGCTACACCTTC.

V usage is TRBV7-2 and J usage is TRBJ1-2; possibly TRBD1 for D (6 bases). The CDR3 is made up of 14 amino acids. Trimming took 2 bases from V and 8 from J, leaving 15 bases between them. The germline V gene has CDR1 SGHTA and CDR2 FQGNSA. The CDR3 sequence is CASSLLSQGGGYTF. The CDR3 DNA reads as TGTGCCAGCAGCTTACTGTCACAGGGAGGCGGCTACACCTTC. The whole variable domain, remainder taken from reference TRBV7-2 and TRBJ1-2, is GAGVSQSPSNKVTEKGKDVELRCDPISGHTALYWYRQSLGQGLEFLIYFQGNSAPDKSGLPSDRFSAERTGGSVSTLTIQRTQQEDSAVYLCASSLLSQGGGYTFGSGTRLTVV.

This rearrangement joins TRBV5-1 to TRBJ2-5; TRBD1 agrees at 8 bases. The CDR3 is 15 residues long. V trimming: 4 bases; J trimming: 5 bases; junction bases outside the gene matches: 10. Germline CDR1 is SGHRS and CDR2 is YFSETQ. The CDR3 protein is CASSLLGQEAETQYF. The CDR3 nucleotides are TGCGCCAGCAGCCTCCTGGGACAGGAGGCGGAGACCCAGTACTTC.

The CDR3 DNA follows: TGCAGCGTTGAAGATCGGGTAAATGAGCAGTTCTTC. Residues: CSVEDRVNEQFF. The chain combines TRBV29-1 with TRBJ2-1; D is undetermined. Germline lookup yields CDR1 SQVTM and CDR2 ANQGSEA. This CDR3 has 12 amino acids. Trimming removed 0 bases from V and 7 bases from J, with 7 bases in between.

The gene calls are TRBV7-3 and TRBJ2-5; 10 bases fit TRBD2. Judging by the DNA end, TRBJ2-7 fits better; the J call may be wrong. This CDR3 region has 15 residues. Germline values: CDR1 SGHTA, CDR2 FQGTGA. This chain's CDR3 is CASSPTAGGPYEQYF. CDR3 in DNA: TGTGCCAGCAGCCCCACAGCGGGAGGGCCCTACGAGCAGTACTTC.

The rearrangement links TRBV20-1 to TRBJ2-1; 8 bases fit TRBD1. This CDR3 region has 14 residues. The V gene's germline CDR1 is DFQATT and CDR2 SNEGSKA (reference sequence). The V gene end was trimmed by 6 bases and the J gene end by 1 base; junction bases not matched to a gene: 5. CDR3 region: CSAPRQGSYNEQFF. The CDR3, as DNA: TGCAGTGCACCGCGACAGGGGTCCTACAATGAGCAGTTCTTC.

This clonotype was found a few times. The V and J genes are TRBV15 and TRBJ1-2; 7 nucleotides line up with TRBD1. Trimming cost V 1 base and J 8 bases; bases outside gene matches: 10. CDR3 length: 15 amino acids. Looked up from germline, CDR1 is LNHNV and CDR2 is YYDKDF (reference sequence). CDR3 loop: CATSRGDRDRGGYTF. The CDR3 nucleotides read TGTGCCACCAGCAGAGGTGACAGGGATCGAGGAGGCTACACCTTC.

This clonotype was seen a handful of times. This rearrangement joins TRBV18 to TRBJ1-1, with TRBD1 identical over 7 bases. J gave up 6 bases and V 3 bases, and 7 bases lay outside the gene matches. The length of the CDR3 is 14 residues. Germline V gene data show CDR1 as KGHSH and CDR2 as LQKENI. The CDR3 protein is CASSPLAGGAEAFF. CDR3 nucleotide sequence: TGTGCCAGCTCACCTCTCGCAGGGGGGGCTGAAGCTTTCTTT.

This sequence joins TRBV15 and TRBJ1-6; D gene uncertain. V was clipped by 9 bases and J by 8 bases, with 17 bases between them. Germline CDR1 and CDR2: LNHNV and YYDKDF (reference sequence). CDR3 length equals 14 residues. CDR3 DNA sequence: TGTGCCACTACACTGCGAATTGGTGATTCACCCCTCCACTTT. The encoded protein is CATTLRIGDSPLHF.

The genes are TRBV14 and TRBJ2-3; TRBD1 agrees at 11 bases. Germline V gene lookup returns CDR1 SGHDN and CDR2 FVKESK. CDR3 length: 20 amino acids. V was clipped by 5 bases and J by 0 bases; unmatched bases: 16. The DNA for the CDR3 is TGTGCCAGCAGCGCTAAGGACAGGGGGCGCGGGGGGACGAGCACAGATACGCAGTATTTT. Protein sequence: CASSAKDRGRGGTSTDTQYF.

This clonotype occurred once. This chain uses TRBV7-9 with TRBJ2-4, with 10 positions matching TRBD1. The closer fit of TRBJ2-7 to the DNA end suggests the J call may be wrong. Germline CDR1 is SEHNR and CDR2 is FQNEAQ (reference sequence). The CDR3 covers 18 residues. The CDR3 region is CASSVDRGRGPQWYEQYF. In DNA, the CDR3 is TGTGCCAGCAGCGTCGACAGGGGGCGGGGACCCCAGTGGTACGAGCAGTACTTC.

The V and J genes are TRBV7-2 and TRBJ1-1, with 8 bases matching TRBD1. Germline assignment: CDR1 SGHTA and CDR2 FQGNSA. The CDR3 runs to 14 residues. J gave up 5 bases and V 4 bases, and 6 bases lay outside the gene matches. In nucleotides, the CDR3 is TGTGCCAGCAGCTCATCAGGGGGCTTTACTGAAGCTTTCTTT. Translated: CASSSSGGFTEAFF. Complete variable domain (other parts from reference TRBV7-2 and TRBJ1-1): GAGVSQSPSNKVTEKGKDVELRCDPISGHTALYWYRQSLGQGLEFLIYFQGNSAPDKSGLPSDRFSAERTGGSVSTLTIQRTQQEDSAVYLCASSSSGGFTEAFFGQGTRLTVV.

This clonotype was found many times. As DNA, the CDR3 is TGTGCCAGCAGTGTGGGGACTCTTCTTAAAAACATTCAGTACTTC. Protein sequence: CASSVGTLLKNIQYF. This sequence joins TRBV25-1 and TRBJ2-4; a possible D gene is TRBD2 (6 bases). The CDR3 has 15 residues. The V gene lost 4 bases and the J gene lost 4 bases, with 14 bases spanning the gap. Germline loops: CDR1 MGHDK, CDR2 SYGVNS.

This clonotype has just a few counts. The chain links TRBV29-1 to TRBJ2-3; possibly TRBD1 or TRBD2 for D (5 bases each). Germline assignment: CDR1 SQVTM and CDR2 ANQGSEA. The V end lost 7 bases, the J end lost 0 bases, and 17 bases lay between the germline ends. CDR3 size: 15 residues. The CDR3 DNA follows: TGCAGCGCCTCACCGAGGGGCGGGAGCACAGATACGCAGTATTTT. Translated, it gives CSASPRGGSTDTQYF.

This chain links TRBV18 with TRBJ1-5; maybe TRBD1 (6 bases). The CDR3 extends over 15 amino acids. The germline V gene has CDR1 KGHSH and CDR2 LQKENI. V gave up 6 bases and J gave up 5 bases, with 17 bases separating them. CDR3 loop: CASSRNDRMYQPQHF. The CDR3 coding sequence is TGTGCCAGCTCTAGGAATGACAGGATGTATCAGCCCCAGCATTTT.

The V call is TRBV3-1, the J call TRBJ2-1; possible D gene TRBD2, 5 bases. The ends were cut back, 1 base at V and 6 bases at J, with 16 bases in the middle. Germline assignment: CDR1 LGHDT and CDR2 YNNKEL (reference sequence). CDR3 length: 16 amino acids. The DNA for the CDR3 is TGTGCCAGCAGCCAAGGGCAGCGACTAACAATCAATGAGCAGTTCTTC. This encodes CASSQGQRLTINEQFF.

V gene TRBV4-1 combines with J gene TRBJ2-7, with 11 bases identical to TRBD2. Trimming cost V 0 bases and J 1 base; bases outside gene matches: 8. The germline V gene encodes CDR1 MGHRA and CDR2 YSYEKL. The CDR3 runs to 18 residues. CDR3 nucleotides: TGCGCCAGCAGCCAAGAGGCTAGCGGGAGGCACATATCCTACGAGCAGTACTTC. Translation: CASSQEASGRHISYEQYF.

This clonotype was detected a few times. This rearrangement joins TRBV29-1 to TRBJ1-1; tentatively, D is TRBD1 (5 bases). The germline V gene has CDR1 SQVTM and CDR2 ANQGSEA. The CDR3 is 12 amino acids. The V and J ends lost 2 bases and 8 bases respectively, with 12 bases between them. The CDR3 is CSVEHPGGEAFF. CDR3 in DNA: TGCAGCGTTGAACATCCGGGGGGAGAAGCTTTCTTT.

The chain joins TRBV20-1 to TRBJ1-2; 7 positions match TRBD1. Germline trimming cut 6 bases from V and 6 bases from J; bases unmatched to any gene: 16. The CDR3 length is 15 residues. Germline V gene data show CDR1 as DFQATT and CDR2 as SNEGSKA (reference sequence). The CDR3 sequence: CSADTGDFFQNGYTF. The CDR3 DNA follows: TGCAGTGCCGATACAGGGGACTTCTTTCAGAATGGCTACACCTTC.

As DNA, the CDR3 is TGTGCCAGCAGTTCCAACCTAGGTTCACCCCTCCACTTT. Translating gives CASSSNLGSPLHF. V gene TRBV6-5 combines with J gene TRBJ1-6; no reliable D call. Trimming removed 4 bases from V and 9 bases from J, with 10 bases in between. Germline V gene data show CDR1 as MNHEY and CDR2 as SVGAGI. The CDR3 length is 13 residues.